A selection of T cell receptor beta chains follows, all from one sample in a study of molecular identifiers for immune sequencing clone quantification. From the PCR reads, TCRdb called clonotypes with MiXCR, one entry per CDR3 protein. The profile shows nearly 650,000 distinct CDR3 sequences, about 25% of them singletons. Sequenced: naive CD8+ T cells from blood, with Jurkat cell RNA spiked in. These receptors originate from a human donor in good health. Some libraries in this study had Jurkat cell RNA spiked in. The conserved cysteine and the conserved F or W are not part of the CDR3 here. Where a row states a size, it is once, few, many or the class of an expanded clone; other rows omit it.

clone_size,v_call,j_call,cdr3_aa
many,TRBV6-1,TRBJ1-5,ASSEAAGYSNQPQH
many,TRBV4-2,TRBJ2-7,ASSQEEQVYEQY
few,TRBV3-1,TRBJ1-6,ASSQEQGYNSPLH
-,TRBV7-9,TRBJ1-1,ATWGGGETEAF
-,TRBV4-1,TRBJ1-2,ASSHERMVSGYT
many,TRBV12-3/TRBV12-4,TRBJ2-3,ASSLSLAGVTDTQY
many,TRBV15,TRBJ1-1,ATSNSPGDEAF
many,TRBV6-2/TRBV6-3,TRBJ2-3,ASSYQETSTDTQY
-,TRBV18,TRBJ2-5,ASSPADRQETQY
many,TRBV29-1,TRBJ1-1,SAQDRGHTEAF
few,TRBV7-9,TRBJ1-6,ATTPADNSPLH
-,TRBV6-5,TRBJ2-5,ASRGTGGEETQY
-,TRBV21-1,TRBJ2-1,ASSKVRTSLNERF
many,TRBV4-3,TRBJ1-4,ASSQDRAVATNEKLF